This T cell receptor (beta chain) was sequenced in a study of siplizumab effects on memory and regulatory T cells. Study-level points and caveats: Major contributors to the alloresponse seemed to be naive T cells, which also appeared more diverse than memory cells. Suppressive activity of Tregs proliferating in siplizumab cultures remained unconfirmed.

Worth noting for this clone: What it binds is not known.

Here immunoSEQ multiplex PCR was the method, and the copy in TCRdb shows in-frame clones only, minus some. The repertoire holds about 56,000 clones, with about 97% as singletons. This CDR3 has 12 residues. CDR1 and CDR2 from the germline V gene are SGHVS and FNYEAQ. Between the trimmed V and J ends, which lost 4 bases and 6 bases, there was a span of 9 bases. This sequence was found in a human donor in good health. Specimen: naive CD8+ T cells sorted from blood. The chain combines TRBV7-6 with TRBJ1-1; the D gene is possibly TRBD1 (6 bases). CDR3 in amino acids: CASSSGDAEAFF. The CDR3 DNA follows: TGTGCCAGCAGCTCAGGGGACGCTGAAGCTTTCTTT. Filled out from reference TRBV7-6 and TRBJ1-1, the complete variable domain reads GAGVSQSPRYKVTKRGQDVALRCDPISGHVSLYWYRQALGQGPEFLTYFNYEAQQDKSGLPNDRFSAERPEGSISTLTIQRTEQRDSAMYRCASSSGDAEAFFGQGTRLTVV.